The 26 T cell receptor beta chains below come from one sample, sequenced in a study of spatial heterogeneity in lung cancer. The time point is: sample taken at primary tumor resection. Study-wide findings and caveats: Tumors with more nonsynonymous mutations had more expanded intratumoral alpha and beta TCRs.

These receptors are not linked to any known antigen. Each CDR3 protein gets one entry after TCRdb re-called the 5' RACE reads with MiXCR. The sample holds approximately 18,000 distinct CDR3 sequences; roughly 9% are singletons and the top ten take about a fifth. The input for sequencing was lung tumor tissue, taken at surgery. The receptors here all came from a female donor with early-stage non-small cell lung cancer.

Note on this clonotype: Little can be read into the size of this beta chain, an off-target read in a library designed for alpha chains. The chain combines TRBV14 with TRBJ2-5; D perhaps matches TRBD2 (5 bases). Germline V CDR1 and CDR2: SGHDN, FVKESK. CDR3 size: 16 residues. V was shortened by 4 bases and J by 3 bases, with 18 bases between the two germline ends. Here the CDR3 DNA reads TGTGCCAGCAGCCCATTTCAATTGGACTCCAAAGAGACCCAGTACTTC. This codes for CASSPFQLDSKETQYF.

In regard to this clonotype: This beta chain appears as a stray read in a library generated for alpha chains; its size is not informative. Here the CDR3 DNA reads TGTGCCAGCAAACAGGGATCGGCAGAGACCCAGTACTTC. It specifies CASKQGSAETQYF. The V call is TRBV6-6, the J call TRBJ2-5; TRBD1 is a possible D gene (6 bases). The CDR3 length is 13 residues. Germline-derived CDR1 and CDR2 are MNHNY and SVGAGI (reference sequence). V gave up 7 bases and J gave up 4 bases, with 13 bases separating them.

This clonotype has at least ten counts. Because the library targeted alpha chains, this beta chain is an off-target read whose size means little. This chain connects TRBV7-2 to TRBJ2-1; D ambiguous. The CDR3 is made up of 13 amino acids. Germline lookup yields CDR1 SGHTA and CDR2 FQGNSA. Trimming pared 5 bases from V and 5 bases from J, leaving 10 bases between. CDR3 sequence: CASSISGHNEQFF. In nucleotides, the CDR3 is TGTGCCAGCAGCATATCGGGCCACAATGAGCAGTTCTTC.

Turning to this clonotype: With the library built for alpha chains, this beta chain is off target and its frequency is not meaningful. J is TRBJ2-7 and V is TRBV27, with 8 bases that match TRBD1. This CDR3 region has 16 residues. The junction had 13 bases not matched to a gene; V was cut back by 6 bases and J by 3 bases. The V gene's germline CDR1 is MNHEY and CDR2 SMNVEV (reference sequence). The CDR3 loop reads CASSPNRDRCFYEQYF. The CDR3 DNA sequence: TGTGCCAGCAGCCCGAACCGGGACAGGTGCTTCTACGAGCAGTACTTC.

A word on this clonotype: Because the library targeted alpha chains, this beta chain is an off-target read whose size means little. The chain combines TRBV7-3 with TRBJ2-3; possibly TRBD1 for D (7 bases). CDR1 and CDR2 from the germline V gene are SGHTA and FQGTGA. The V and J ends lost 5 bases and 1 base respectively, with 22 bases between them. The CDR3 consists of 18 residues. The CDR3, as DNA: TGTGCCAGCAGCGACATCATAGGCAGGGGGGATGGCACAGATACGCAGTATTTT. It yields the protein CASSDIIGRGDGTDTQYF.

This clonotype was counted many times. Little can be read into the size of this beta chain, an off-target read in a library designed for alpha chains. This sequence joins TRBV6-2 or TRBV6-3 and TRBJ2-3, with D perhaps matching TRBD2 (6 bases). V was shortened by 6 bases and J by 0 bases, with 16 bases between the two germline ends. The CDR3 sequence is 16 residues long. Germline V gene data show CDR1 as MNHEY and CDR2 as SVGEGT. As DNA, the CDR3 is TGTGCCAGCAGACCCCGACTAGTCCGGAGCACAGATACGCAGTATTTT. The encoded protein is CASRPRLVRSTDTQYF.

Comments on this clonotype: This beta chain is off target for a library built for alpha chains, so its abundance means little. The rearrangement joins TRBV12-3 or TRBV12-4 to TRBJ1-5; D remains unclear. V gave up 7 bases and J gave up 5 bases, with 15 bases separating them. The CDR3 spans 14 residues. CDR3 protein: CASTPSGWDQPQHF. In DNA form, the CDR3 reads TGTGCCAGCACTCCATCTGGTTGGGATCAGCCCCAGCATTTT.

A note on this clonotype: This beta chain came through as a stray read in a library set up for alpha chains, and its size says little. This chain uses TRBV20-1 with TRBJ2-7; TRBD2 is a possible D gene (6 bases). CDR1 is DFQATT, CDR2 SNEGSKA, per germline (reference sequence). CDR3 size: 15 residues. V shed 0 bases and J shed 2 bases, with 14 bases lying between them. This CDR3 is CSARDLSGSPYEQYF. DNA for the CDR3: TGCAGTGCTAGAGATCTTAGCGGCAGCCCCTACGAGCAGTACTTC.

The table lists this clonotype with many counts. This beta chain was picked up by a library intended for alpha chains and is off target, so its count carries little meaning. CDR3 protein: CARGLGGVTEQFF. In DNA form, the CDR3 reads TGTGCCAGGGGGTTAGGAGGGGTGACTGAGCAGTTCTTC. The chain recombines TRBV2 with TRBJ2-1; possibly TRBD2 for D (6 bases). CDR1 SNHLY and CDR2 FYNNEI come from the germline V gene. The V and J ends lost 9 bases and 9 bases respectively, with 18 bases between them. The CDR3 length is 13 residues.

This clonotype was counted at least ten times. This beta chain lies outside the target of a library built for alpha chains; its clone size means little. The chain combines TRBV6-5 with TRBJ2-5, with 9 bases that match TRBD2. The germline gives CDR1 MNHEY, CDR2 SVGAGI. The junction had 7 bases not matched to a gene; V was cut back by 4 bases and J by 4 bases. The CDR3 length is 15 residues. In nucleotides, the CDR3 is TGTGCCAGCAGTTCGAATAGCGGGGGTGGAGAGACCCAGTACTTC. Translated: CASSSNSGGGETQYF.

Notes on this clonotype: This beta chain is an unintended read in a library built for alpha chains; its size means little. V and J are TRBV6-2 or TRBV6-3 and TRBJ2-2, with D perhaps TRBD1 (6 bases). Germline V gives CDR1 MNHEY, CDR2 SVGEGT. V lost 4 bases and J lost 6, with 12 bases in between. The CDR3 has 14 residues. The CDR3 bases are TGTGCCAGCAGTTCGGGGACACGGTCCGGGGAGCTGTTTTTT. This gives the protein CASSSGTRSGELFF.

This clonotype has ten or more counts. This beta chain turned up in a library designed for alpha chains; as an off-target read, its abundance says little. V gene TRBV7-2 combines with J gene TRBJ1-6; D call uncertain. CDR1 is SGHTA and CDR2 is FQGNSA in the germline V gene. V dropped 4 bases and J dropped 9 bases, with 10 bases sitting between them. The CDR3 sequence is 13 residues long. This chain's CDR3 is CASSSLYRSPLHF. The CDR3 bases are TGTGCCAGCAGCTCCCTTTATCGTTCACCCCTCCACTTT.

This clonotype is medium-sized (0.01 to 0.1%) in the sample. The library was designed around alpha chains, so this beta chain is a stray read whose abundance carries little weight. The CDR3 loop reads CASSLVGGNYGYTF. CDR3 nucleotide sequence: TGTGCCAGCAGCTTAGTTGGAGGGAACTATGGCTACACCTTC. The chain has TRBV7-2 and TRBJ1-2, with D unclear. CDR1 SGHTA and CDR2 FQGNSA come from the germline V gene. V lost 1 base, J lost 2 bases, and 8 bases lay in between. CDR3 length equals 14 residues.

In this sample, this clonotype turned up many times. This beta chain represents an off-target read in a library built for alpha chains; its size is of limited meaning. CDR3 nucleotides: TGTGCCAGCAGCCCGGGACAGGGGGACGAGCAGTACTTC. The encoded protein is CASSPGQGDEQYF. V is TRBV14 and J is TRBJ2-7; 11 nucleotides line up with TRBD1. The CDR3 sequence is 13 residues long. J gave up 5 bases and V 4 bases, and 1 base lay outside the gene matches. CDR1 is SGHDN and CDR2 is FVKESK in the germline V gene.

This clonotype was counted ten times or more. The library was built for alpha chains, so this beta chain is an off-target read and its size means little. The rearrangement uses TRBV20-1 and TRBJ2-5; D is possibly TRBD1 or TRBD2 (5 bases each). This CDR3 is built from 12 residues. V dropped 3 bases and J dropped 9 bases, with 14 bases sitting between them. Germline V lookup: CDR1 DFQATT, CDR2 SNEGSKA (reference sequence). In DNA, the CDR3 is TGCAGTGCTAGTACGGGCCTGGGGGCCCAGTACTTC. Translation: CSASTGLGAQYF.

A word on this clonotype: This beta chain is a stray read from a library made for alpha chains; its abundance is not meaningful. This chain joins TRBV20-1 and TRBJ2-1; the match to TRBD2 covers 8 bases. Germline CDR1 DFQATT, CDR2 SNEGSKA (reference sequence). Trimming took 5 bases from V and 9 from J; bases not matched to a gene: 15. The CDR3 contains 15 residues. CDR3: CSAAPPEGTRSEQFF. The CDR3 nucleotides are TGCAGTGCTGCACCCCCCGAGGGGACTAGGAGTGAGCAGTTCTTC.

This clonotype was observed at least ten times. Since the library was made to target alpha chains, this beta chain is a stray read and its abundance is not meaningful. The chain is built from TRBV29-1 and TRBJ2-1; D is possibly TRBD1 or TRBD2 (6 bases each). CDR3 length: 14 amino acids. Trimming cost V 6 bases and J 4 bases, with 16 bases left between them. Germline values: CDR1 SQVTM, CDR2 ANQGSEA. The CDR3: CSVEIGGLYNEQFF. The CDR3 coding sequence is TGCAGCGTCGAGATCGGGGGCCTTTACAATGAGCAGTTCTTC.

A note on this clonotype: This beta chain was picked up by a library intended for alpha chains and is off target, so its count carries little meaning. DNA for the CDR3: TGCAGTGCTAGAGCGACTCGGGACAGTCGGTATAGCAATCAGCCCCAGCATTTT. Translating it yields CSARATRDSRYSNQPQHF. V and J are TRBV20-1 and TRBJ1-5; TRBD1 matches at 7 bases. The CDR3 is 18 residues long. Germline-derived CDR1 and CDR2 are DFQATT and SNEGSKA (reference sequence). V gave up 1 base and J gave up 0 bases; unmatched junction bases: 12.

This clonotype was picked up many times. This beta chain lies outside the target of a library built for alpha chains; its clone size means little. The chain couples TRBV12-3 or TRBV12-4 to TRBJ1-5; 9 bases align to TRBD1. The CDR3 runs 15 residues. With 5 bases clipped from V and 5 bases from J, the junction kept 7 bases outside the gene matches. The CDR3 sequence is CASSPRDRDHQPQHF. CDR3 sequence (DNA): TGTGCCAGCAGTCCCCGGGACAGGGACCATCAGCCCCAGCATTTT.

Concerning this clonotype itself: This beta chain is an unintended read in a library built for alpha chains; its size means little. The J gene is TRBJ2-1, the V gene TRBV7-2; TRBD1 aligns across 7 bases. Germline trimming cut 3 bases from V and 8 bases from J; bases unmatched to any gene: 10. CDR1 and CDR2 (germline): SGHTA, FQGNSA. This CDR3 has 15 residues. The CDR3 region is CASSFKPTGYDEQFF. The CDR3 coding sequence is TGTGCCAGCAGCTTTAAACCGACAGGGTACGATGAGCAGTTCTTC.

This clonotype occurred many times. For a library built for alpha chains, this beta chain is a stray read; little rests on its size. The V and J genes are TRBV20-1 and TRBJ2-7, with 10 bases lining up with TRBD1. The V segment lost 0 bases and the J segment 3 bases; nucleotides outside the gene matches: 8. Germline CDR1 DFQATT, CDR2 SNEGSKA (reference sequence). There are 16 residues in the CDR3. CDR3 amino acids: CSARDLSGQGNYEQYF. The CDR3 region has the DNA TGCAGTGCTAGAGATTTATCGGGACAGGGGAACTACGAGCAGTACTTC.

A remark on this clonotype: This beta chain lies outside the target of a library built for alpha chains; its clone size means little. The chain links TRBV20-1 to TRBJ2-2, with 10 bases that match TRBD2. The CDR3 loop spans 15 amino acids. Germline V lookup: CDR1 DFQATT, CDR2 SNEGSKA (reference sequence). V trimming: 4 bases; J trimming: 1 base; junction bases outside the gene matches: 3. CDR3 nucleotides: TGCAGTGCTACAAGACTAGCGGGGAACACCGGGGAGCTGTTTTTT. Its protein product is CSATRLAGNTGELFF.

This clonotype occurred a few times. Little can be read into the size of this beta chain, an off-target read in a library designed for alpha chains. The chain employs TRBV5-1 and TRBJ1-2; no clear D gene. CDR1 SGHRS and CDR2 YFSETQ come from the germline V gene. Between the trimmed V and J ends, which lost 0 bases and 8 bases, there was a span of 11 bases. This CDR3 contains 13 residues. CDR3 nucleotides: TGCGCCAGCAGCTTGGGCAGCGGAGAAGGCTACACCTTC. Protein product: CASSLGSGEGYTF.

By share, this clonotype counts as medium-sized. As an off-target read in a library built for alpha chains, this beta chain has a frequency of little significance. The chain carries TRBV7-9 and TRBJ1-4; no clear D. The CDR3 runs to 15 residues. V was pared by 5 bases and J by 8 bases, with 18 bases between. Germline-derived CDR1 and CDR2 are SEHNR and FQNEAQ (reference sequence). In nucleotides, the CDR3 is TGTGCCAGCAGCCCCGCGCCAAGGGCGGGGGAAAAACTGTTTTTT. Amino acids: CASSPAPRAGEKLFF. The full variable domain, completed using reference TRBV7-9 and TRBJ1-4, is DTGVSQNPRHKITKRGQNVTFRCDPISEHNRLYWYRQTLGQGPEFLTYFQNEAQLEKSRLLSDRFSAERPKGSFSTLEIQRTEQGDSAMYLCASSPAPRAGEKLFFGSGTQLSVL.

As concerns this clonotype: Being off target in a library aimed at alpha chains, this beta chain has a size of little meaning. The rearrangement links TRBV3-1 to TRBJ1-1; D is uncertain. Looked up from germline, CDR1 is LGHDT and CDR2 is YNNKEL (reference sequence). With 6 bases removed from V and 8 bases from J, the gap between germline ends came to 25 bases. This CDR3 has 16 amino acids. The CDR3 loop reads CASRRTELGKVGEAFF. DNA for the CDR3: TGTGCCAGCAGGCGTACGGAACTAGGGAAAGTGGGAGAAGCTTTCTTT.

This clonotype was counted only a few times. Found in a library prepared for alpha chains, this beta chain is an off-target read, and its abundance has little meaning. The chain recombines TRBV20-1 with TRBJ2-7, with D maybe TRBD1 (6 bases). The germline V gene has CDR1 DFQATT and CDR2 SNEGSKA (reference sequence). There are 14 residues in the CDR3. The V end lost 3 bases, the J end lost 2 bases, and 14 bases lay between the germline ends. CDR3 DNA sequence: TGCAGTGCTAGTCCCGACAGGACCCCCTACGAGCAGTACTTC. Protein: CSASPDRTPYEQYF.